The 21 T cell receptor beta chains presented below share a single source sample, sequenced in a study of cytomegalovirus exposure and HLA in healthy donors. The PCR was carried out with 60 Vbeta primers and 13 Jbeta primers. Some clones are missing from TCRdb's copy, which holds only in-frame ones; the method was immunoSEQ multiplex PCR. The sample records fewer than 150,000 clones, 80% being singletons. The sequencing sample was made of PBMCs. These TCRs come from a male donor in good health and CMV-seronegative.

The CDR3 loop is CASSSQGAYTEAFF. CDR3 sequence (DNA): TGTGCCAGCAGCTCACAGGGGGCATACACTGAAGCTTTCTTT. The chain couples TRBV7-3 to TRBJ1-1, with 9 nucleotides matching TRBD1. The length of the CDR3 is 14 residues. The V segment lost 4 bases and the J segment 3 bases; nucleotides outside the gene matches: 3. From germline, CDR1 is SGHTA and CDR2 FQGTGA.

The chain uses TRBV30 and TRBJ1-1; D perhaps matches TRBD1 (6 bases). This CDR3 spans 16 amino acids. The V end was cut by 0 bases, the J end by 5 bases, with 19 bases between. The germline gives CDR1 GTSNPN, CDR2 SVGIG (reference sequence). CDR3 coding DNA: TGTGCCTGGAGTGTAATCCGGACAGTAAGGTTAACTGAAGCTTTCTTT. This codes for CAWSVIRTVRLTEAFF.

V usage is TRBV6-4 and J usage is TRBJ2-1; the match to TRBD2 covers 9 bases. The CDR3 is 16 amino acids. CDR1 is MRHNA, CDR2 SNTAGT, per germline. Trimming cost V 2 bases and J 6 bases; bases outside gene matches: 8. CDR3 amino acids: CASSDVGGGAVNEQFF. The DNA for the CDR3 is TGTGCCAGCAGTGACGTCGGCGGGGGGGCCGTCAATGAGCAGTTCTTC.

The V call is TRBV6-1, the J call TRBJ2-5, with TRBD1 as a possible D gene (5 bases). CDR3 length: 13 amino acids. Trimming shortened V by 5 bases and J by 4 bases, and 11 bases separated the two germline ends. Germline V CDR1 and CDR2: MNHNS, SASEGT. The CDR3 bases are TGTGCCAGCAGTTTCCAGGGATCAGAGACCCAGTACTTC. It encodes CASSFQGSETQYF.

The J gene is TRBJ2-3, the V gene TRBV1; whether TRBD2, the table's D call, matches the DNA was not checked. TRBV1 is a listed pseudogene. This CDR3 has 13 residues. The CDR3 sequence: CTAGRFSTDTQYF. CDR3 sequence (DNA): TGCACCGCGGGGCGCTTCAGCACAGATACGCAGTATTTT.

V is TRBV11-2 and J is TRBJ2-7, with D perhaps TRBD2 (6 bases). CDR1 and CDR2 from the germline V gene are SGHAT and FQNNGV. The CDR3 covers 15 residues. Trimming pared 6 bases from V and 2 bases from J, leaving 17 bases between. DNA of the CDR3: TGTGCCAGCAGTCCCGGGGGATCCCTTACCTACGAGCAGTACTTC. Its protein is CASSPGGSLTYEQYF. Supplemented by reference TRBV11-2 and TRBJ2-7, the full variable domain reads EAGVAQSPRYKIIEKRQSVAFWCNPISGHATLYWYQQILGQGPKLLIQFQNNGVVDDSQLPKDRFSAERLKGVDSTLKIQPAKLEDSAVYLCASSPGGSLTYEQYFGPGTRLTVT.

The J gene is TRBJ2-2, the V gene TRBV11-2; 10 bases are shared with TRBD2. Germline CDR1 is SGHAT and CDR2 is FQNNGV. J gave up 5 bases and V 7 bases, and 10 bases lay outside the gene matches. The CDR3 loop spans 16 amino acids. The CDR3: CASTPSGGLRTGELFF. The CDR3 nucleotides are TGTGCCAGCACCCCTAGCGGGGGCTTGAGAACCGGGGAGCTGTTTTTT.

The table lists this clone with a count of one. This chain uses TRBV5-4 with TRBJ2-2, with D uncertain. Per germline, CDR1 SGHNT and CDR2 YYREEE (reference sequence). The CDR3 spans 14 residues. V lost 0 bases and J 3 bases, leaving 6 bases between the germline ends. Written as DNA, the CDR3 is TGTGCCAGCAGCTTGGTCGGGTACACCGGGGAGCTGTTTTTT. This sequence encodes CASSLVGYTGELFF.

The chain combines TRBV19 with TRBJ1-5; D possibly corresponds to TRBD1 (6 bases). The CDR3 length is 15 residues. Germline assignment: CDR1 LNHDA and CDR2 SQIVND (reference sequence). V was cut by 3 bases and J by 4 bases, with 13 bases left in between. CDR3 coding DNA: TGTGCCAGTAGTATCCGGGACACCACAAATCAGCCCCAGCATTTT. Translated, it gives CASSIRDTTNQPQHF.

V and J are TRBV7-9 and TRBJ1-2, with TRBD1 as a possible D gene (5 bases). The germline gives CDR1 SEHNR, CDR2 FQNEAQ (reference sequence). V lost 1 base and J lost 4, with 19 bases in between. CDR3 length: 17 residues. The chain's CDR3 is CASSLGQLMKPFYGYTF. The DNA of the CDR3 is TGTGCCAGCAGCTTAGGACAGTTAATGAAGCCGTTCTATGGCTACACCTTC. Full variable domain (outside the CDR3, taken from reference TRBV7-9 and TRBJ1-2): DTGVSQNPRHKITKRGQNVTFRCDPISEHNRLYWYRQTLGQGPEFLTYFQNEAQLEKSRLLSDRFSAERPKGSFSTLEIQRTEQGDSAMYLCASSLGQLMKPFYGYTFGSGTRLTVV.

This chain uses TRBV5-1 with TRBJ1-4; no definite D call. CDR3 length: 15 residues. Germline V lookup: CDR1 SGHRS, CDR2 YFSETQ. The V end was cut by 2 bases, the J end by 1 base, with 9 bases between. The CDR3 loop reads CASSFHGETNEKLFF. Here the CDR3 DNA reads TGCGCCAGCAGCTTCCACGGGGAAACTAATGAAAAACTGTTTTTT.

The genes are TRBV4-1 and TRBJ1-1, with 8 bases aligning to TRBD1. The CDR3 runs 18 residues. CDR1 and CDR2 from the germline V gene are MGHRA and YSYEKL. After removal of 0 bases from V and 0 bases from J, the junction contained 9 bases not matched to a gene. Here the CDR3 DNA reads TGCGCCAGCAGCCAAGATCCGGGCCAGGGGGCCATGAACACTGAAGCTTTCTTT. Encoded protein: CASSQDPGQGAMNTEAFF.

The chain couples TRBV5-6 to TRBJ1-2, with 8 bases that match TRBD1. The germline gives CDR1 SGHDT, CDR2 YYEEEE. J lost 6 bases, V lost 0 bases, and 7 bases had no gene match. This CDR3 comprises 15 residues. The CDR3, as DNA: TGTGCCAGCAGCTTGGTGGGCCAGGGGGCGAATGGCTACACCTTC. Protein: CASSLVGQGANGYTF.

The chain employs TRBV7-2 and TRBJ1-1; maybe TRBD1 (6 bases). V shed 5 bases and J shed 1 base, with 14 bases lying between them. Looked up from germline, CDR1 is SGHTA and CDR2 is FQGNSA. The CDR3 runs to 15 residues. In DNA, the CDR3 is TGTGCCAGCAGCGTAGTAGGGGGTCCGAACACTGAAGCTTTCTTT. The encoded protein is CASSVVGGPNTEAFF. Together with reference TRBV7-2 and TRBJ1-1, the CDR3 gives the full variable domain: GAGVSQSPSNKVTEKGKDVELRCDPISGHTALYWYRQSLGQGLEFLIYFQGNSAPDKSGLPSDRFSAERTGGSVSTLTIQRTQQEDSAVYLCASSVVGGPNTEAFFGQGTRLTVV.

The genes are TRBV7-8 and TRBJ2-3; 14 bases are shared with TRBD2. CDR3 length: 19 residues. CDR1 SGHVS and CDR2 FQNEAQ come from the germline V gene. V was pared by 8 bases and J by 7 bases, with 20 bases of the junction left unmatched. The CDR3 loop is CASSATGTSGRRLGNTQYF. The DNA for the CDR3 is TGTGCCAGCTCAGCCACCGGGACTAGCGGGAGACGCCTCGGGAATACGCAGTATTTT.

The chain is built from TRBV5-6 and TRBJ2-7; 11 bases line up with TRBD1. Trimming cost V 3 bases and J 4 bases; bases outside gene matches: 3. The CDR3 runs to 14 residues. From germline, CDR1 is SGHDT and CDR2 YYEEEE. The DNA of the CDR3 is TGTGCCAGCAGCTCTAGGGACAGGGGGTACGAGCAGTACTTC. This gives the protein CASSSRDRGYEQYF.

This rearrangement joins TRBV5-1 to TRBJ2-7; the match to TRBD1 covers 10 bases. The CDR3 has 16 amino acids. The V gene end was trimmed by 4 bases and the J gene end by 6 bases; junction bases not matched to a gene: 13. Germline CDR1 SGHRS, CDR2 YFSETQ. The CDR3 sequence: CASSPSSGTGALEQYF. CDR3 coding DNA: TGCGCCAGCAGCCCGTCGTCCGGGACAGGGGCCCTCGAGCAGTACTTC.

This clone appeared a few times. The chain joins TRBV5-6 to TRBJ2-5; a possible D gene is TRBD1 (5 bases). The length of the CDR3 is 13 residues. Germline V gene lookup returns CDR1 SGHDT and CDR2 YYEEEE. The ends were cut back, 4 bases at V and 5 bases at J, with 12 bases in the middle. CDR3 DNA sequence: TGTGCCAGCAGCCCCCGATGGGGCGAGACCCAGTACTTC. Translation: CASSPRWGETQYF. Full variable domain (remainder filled in from reference TRBV5-6 and TRBJ2-5): DAGVTQSPTHLIKTRGQQVTLRCSPKSGHDTVSWYQQALGQGPQFIFQYYEEEERQRGNFPDRFSGHQFPNYSSELNVNALLLGDSALYLCASSPRWGETQYFGPGTRLLVL.

The count of this clone is one. The chain combines TRBV6-1 with TRBJ2-7, with TRBD1 identical over 7 bases. V dropped 4 bases and J dropped 3; count of bases not matched to a gene: 9. The length of the CDR3 is 15 residues. CDR1 is MNHNS and CDR2 is SASEGT in the germline V gene. The CDR3 nucleotides are TGTGCCAGCAGTGCCTATTCAGGGGGTAACTACGAGCAGTACTTC. It specifies CASSAYSGGNYEQYF.

J is TRBJ1-4 and V is TRBV28; a weak D match, TRBD1 (5 bases). There are 16 residues in the CDR3. Between the trimmed V and J ends, which lost 6 bases and 0 bases, there was a span of 14 bases. Germline-derived CDR1 and CDR2 are MDHEN and SYDVKM. CDR3 DNA sequence: TGTGCCAGCAGCCCGGGGGGATTTGCAACTAATGAAAAACTGTTTTTT. Protein sequence: CASSPGGFATNEKLFF.

This chain uses TRBV5-6 with TRBJ2-1, with TRBD1 as a possible D gene (6 bases). CDR1 is SGHDT and CDR2 is YYEEEE in the germline V gene. CDR3 length: 15 residues. V dropped 1 base and J dropped 7 bases, with 15 bases sitting between them. The CDR3 DNA is TGTGCCAGCAGCTTGTCGCAGCAGGGGAGAAATGAGCAGTTCTTC. Protein sequence: CASSLSQQGRNEQFF.